This TCR beta chain emerged from a study of graft-versus-host responses after intestinal transplantation. The protocol was immunoSEQ multiplex PCR, while the TCRdb copy is restricted to in-frame clones and leaves out a portion. This sample has about 130,000 clones, with roughly 92% found just once. Findings of the study overall: Marrow from the recipient contained GvH clones, some of which had appeared first in ileum or blood.

CDR1 and CDR2 from the germline V gene are MNHEY and SMNVEV (reference sequence). CDR3 length equals 15 residues. V lost 3 bases and J 7 bases, leaving 15 bases between the germline ends. Note on this clone: As yet, its antigen is unknown.

The V and J genes are TRBV27 and TRBJ2-2, with D unresolved. The input for sequencing was unstimulated CD4+ T cells sorted from spleen or lymph node cells, taken before intestinal transplant. The receptor was derived from a human donor who received an intestinal transplant. The CDR3 DNA reads as TGTGCCAGCAGTTTCCTAAGTGTAAAAATCGGGGAGCTGTTTTTT. Amino acids: CASSFLSVKIGELFF.